The 24 T cell receptor beta chains presented below share a single source sample, sequenced in a study of cytotoxic CD8 clonotypes in ibrutinib-treated CLL. This table comes from immunoSEQ multiplex PCR, and its TCRdb copy is limited to in-frame clones, with some not included. Of about 140,000 clones in the sample, about 84% were seen once. The sequenced sample was PBMCs, obtained after 36 months of ibrutinib treatment. The receptor source for this set is a human donor with chronic lymphocytic leukemia.

V and J are TRBV9 and TRBJ2-1, with D perhaps TRBD1 (6 bases). The germline gives CDR1 SGDLS, CDR2 YYNGEE. The CDR3 is 13 residues long. Trimming left V 6 bases short and J 8 bases short, with 15 bases between. The CDR3 is CASTPGHGDEQFF. The CDR3 region has the DNA TGTGCCAGCACTCCGGGACATGGCGATGAGCAGTTCTTC.

V and J are TRBV27 and TRBJ1-5; no definite D call. V lost 4 bases to trimming and J lost 6 bases, with 13 bases between them. Germline V gene data show CDR1 as MNHEY and CDR2 as SMNVEV (reference sequence). The CDR3 sequence is 14 residues long. CDR3 residues: CASSYSHNSQPQHF. Here the CDR3 DNA reads TGTGCCAGCAGTTATTCACACAATAGTCAGCCCCAGCATTTT.

This chain links TRBV9 with TRBJ2-1, with 7 bases matching TRBD2. The CDR3 contains 16 residues. Germline loops: CDR1 SGDLS, CDR2 YYNGEE. The V and J ends lost 0 bases and 6 bases, in that order; junction bases with no gene match: 9. CDR3 region: CASSVGFGLVGNEQFF. Written as DNA, the CDR3 is TGTGCCAGCAGCGTAGGTTTTGGACTAGTGGGCAATGAGCAGTTCTTC.

The chain couples TRBV11-1 to TRBJ2-2; D remains unclear. V was trimmed by 0 bases and J by 3 bases, leaving 17 bases between them. The germline V gene encodes CDR1 SGHAT and CDR2 FQDESV (reference sequence). This CDR3 comprises 18 residues. This CDR3 reads CASSLAYWKASYTGELFF. DNA for the CDR3: TGTGCCAGCAGCTTAGCCTATTGGAAAGCGAGTTACACCGGGGAGCTGTTTTTT. The full variable domain, in which reference TRBV11-1 and TRBJ2-2 provide the parts outside the CDR3, is EAEVAQSPRYKITEKSQAVAFWCDPISGHATLYWYRQILGQGPELLVQFQDESVVDDSQLPKDRFSAERLKGVDSTLKIQPAELGDSAMYLCASSLAYWKASYTGELFFGEGSRLTVL.

The J gene is TRBJ2-7, the V gene TRBV7-9, with 8 positions matching TRBD1. Per germline, CDR1 SEHNR and CDR2 FQNEAQ (reference sequence). J gave up 6 bases and V 0 bases, and 7 bases lay outside the gene matches. This CDR3 comprises 15 residues. CDR3 sequence reads: CASSLAIGQGGEQYF. The CDR3 nucleotides are TGTGCCAGCAGCTTAGCTATCGGACAGGGTGGCGAGCAGTACTTC.

The V gene is TRBV5-1, the J gene TRBJ2-5, with 7 nucleotides matching TRBD1. The CDR3 consists of 13 residues. Germline V gene data show CDR1 as SGHRS and CDR2 as YFSETQ. V was pared by 2 bases and J by 3 bases, with 1 base of the junction left unmatched. The CDR3 coding sequence is TGCGCCAGCAGCTTTCAGGGGGAAGAGACCCAGTACTTC. Translating it yields CASSFQGEETQYF. The variable domain in full, completed from reference TRBV5-1 and TRBJ2-5, reads KAGVTQTPRYLIKTRGQQVTLSCSPISGHRSVSWYQQTPGQGLQFLFEYFSETQRNKGNFPGRFSGRQFSNSRSEMNVSTLELGDSALYLCASSFQGEETQYFGPGTRLLVL.

This chain uses TRBV4-1 with TRBJ1-2, with D tentatively TRBD1 (6 bases). The CDR3 totals 15 residues. Germline loops: CDR1 MGHRA, CDR2 YSYEKL. Between the trimmed V and J ends, which lost 4 bases and 5 bases, there was a span of 17 bases. The CDR3 DNA reads TGCGCCAGCAGCCCGTCGGGGAGGGGGGATTATGGCTACACCTTC. Translation: CASSPSGRGDYGYTF.

The V and J genes are TRBV20-1 and TRBJ1-2, with D hard to call. Germline V gene sequence: CDR1 DFQATT, CDR2 SNEGSKA (reference sequence). The germline V and J ends were trimmed by 5 bases and 8 bases, with 12 bases remaining between them. The CDR3 consists of 11 residues. The CDR3: CSAPWTWGYTF. The CDR3 nucleotides read TGCAGTGCTCCTTGGACTTGGGGCTACACCTTC.

The chain is built from TRBV6-1 and TRBJ1-1; 7 bases match TRBD1. Unmatched junction bases numbered 12, after V lost 3 bases and J lost 2 bases. The CDR3 is 17 residues long. CDR1 MNHNS and CDR2 SASEGT come from the germline V gene. The CDR3 bases are TGTGCCAGCAGTGATCCCCGCCTAGGGACAGTTAACACTGAAGCTTTCTTT. Its protein product is CASSDPRLGTVNTEAFF.

The rearrangement links TRBV5-6 to TRBJ2-7, with D perhaps TRBD1 (6 bases). This CDR3 region has 14 residues. From germline, CDR1 is SGHDT and CDR2 YYEEEE. V was pared by 4 bases and J by 2 bases, with 13 bases between. In DNA, the CDR3 is TGTGCCAGCAGCATGACAGGCGACCCCTACGAGCAGTACTTC. Its protein is CASSMTGDPYEQYF. Full variable domain (remainder filled in from reference TRBV5-6 and TRBJ2-7): DAGVTQSPTHLIKTRGQQVTLRCSPKSGHDTVSWYQQALGQGPQFIFQYYEEEERQRGNFPDRFSGHQFPNYSSELNVNALLLGDSALYLCASSMTGDPYEQYFGPGTRLTVT.

V is TRBV6-5 and J is TRBJ2-7; possibly TRBD2 for D (6 bases). This CDR3 has 14 residues. Germline CDR1 MNHEY, CDR2 SVGAGI. V lost 6 bases and J lost 2, with 14 bases in between. The CDR3 DNA is TGTGCCAGCAGAGCCCTAGCGCGAACCTACGAGCAGTACTTC. This translates into CASRALARTYEQYF.

This clone was recorded a few times. This rearrangement joins TRBV7-2 to TRBJ2-1; 8 positions agree with TRBD2. Germline assignment: CDR1 SGHTA and CDR2 FQGNSA. V was pared by 6 bases and J by 7 bases, with 11 bases of the junction left unmatched. This CDR3 is 15 amino acids long. DNA for the CDR3: TGTGCCAGCAGTCAAGCCGGGACTAGTCTTAATGAGCAGTTCTTC. Protein product: CASSQAGTSLNEQFF. The full variable domain, completed using reference TRBV7-2 and TRBJ2-1, is GAGVSQSPSNKVTEKGKDVELRCDPISGHTALYWYRQSLGQGLEFLIYFQGNSAPDKSGLPSDRFSAERTGGSVSTLTIQRTQQEDSAVYLCASSQAGTSLNEQFFGPGTRLTVL.

The chain links TRBV19 to TRBJ1-1; the D is unclear. Germline CDR1 reads LNHDA; CDR2 reads SQIVND (reference sequence). V was trimmed by 1 base and J by 8 bases, leaving 8 bases between them. The CDR3 runs 12 residues. The CDR3: CASSIGAREAFF. In nucleotides, the CDR3 is TGTGCCAGTAGTATAGGGGCCCGCGAAGCTTTCTTT. The full variable domain, completed using reference TRBV19 and TRBJ1-1, is DGGITQSPKYLFRKEGQNVTLSCEQNLNHDAMYWYRQDPGQGLRLIYYSQIVNDFQKGDIAEGYSVSREKKESFPLTVTSAQKNPTAFYLCASSIGAREAFFGQGTRLTVV.

The V gene is TRBV10-3, the J gene TRBJ1-2; maybe TRBD1 (6 bases). With 8 bases removed from V and 4 bases from J, the gap between germline ends came to 11 bases. Germline V gene sequence: CDR1 ENHRY, CDR2 SYGVKD. This CDR3 contains 12 residues. CDR3 residues: CAIPTGLYGYTF. The CDR3 bases are TGTGCCATCCCCACAGGGCTCTATGGCTACACCTTC.

CDR3 nucleotides: TGTGCCAGCAGTGACCCGGGGGGCTATGGCTACACCTTC. This codes for CASSDPGGYGYTF. The V and J genes are TRBV2 and TRBJ1-2, with TRBD1 as a possible D gene (5 bases). This CDR3 is 13 amino acids long. CDR1 is SNHLY, CDR2 FYNNEI, per germline. V dropped 3 bases and J dropped 4 bases, with 9 bases sitting between them. Variable domain in full (rest from reference TRBV2 and TRBJ1-2): EPEVTQTPSHQVTQMGQEVILRCVPISNHLYFYWYRQILGQKVEFLVSFYNNEISEKSEIFDDQFSVERPDGSNFTLKIRSTKLEDSAMYFCASSDPGGYGYTFGSGTRLTVV.

This rearrangement joins TRBV10-3 to TRBJ2-7, with TRBD2 matching over 10 bases. The CDR3 is 17 amino acids. Unmatched junction bases numbered 5, after V lost 0 bases and J lost 0 bases. In germline, CDR1 is ENHRY, CDR2 SYGVKD. The CDR3 region has the DNA TGTGCCATCAGTGAGTCGAAAACTAGCGGGAACTCCTACGAGCAGTACTTC. Translation gives CAISESKTSGNSYEQYF.

The table lists this clone with a count of one. V gene TRBV27 combines with J gene TRBJ2-7; no firm D call. CDR3 length: 15 residues. V was clipped by 3 bases and J by 0 bases, with 12 bases between them. CDR1 and CDR2 (germline): MNHEY, SMNVEV (reference sequence). CDR3 nucleotides: TGTGCCAGCAGTTTCTTGACGACGGTCTCCTACGAGCAGTACTTC. Translating gives CASSFLTTVSYEQYF.

The chain joins TRBV30 to TRBJ1-6; D ambiguous. V lost 3 bases and J 1 base, leaving 13 bases between the germline ends. Germline CDR1 reads GTSNPN; CDR2 reads SVGIG (reference sequence). CDR3 length equals 16 residues. The CDR3 DNA sequence: TGTGCCTGGAGAAACAGCGGGGTGTCCTATAATTCACCCCTCCACTTT. Its protein product is CAWRNSGVSYNSPLHF.

This sequence joins TRBV7-9 and TRBJ2-7; 7 nucleotides agree with TRBD2. The CDR3 is 16 residues long. The V gene's germline CDR1 is SEHNR and CDR2 FQNEAQ (reference sequence). V trimming: 5 bases; J trimming: 1 base; junction bases outside the gene matches: 11. CDR3 bases: TGTGCCAGCAGCCAGGTGGGGCTAGCGGTATCCTACGAGCAGTACTTC. Its protein product is CASSQVGLAVSYEQYF.

The chain uses TRBV14 and TRBJ2-1; 15 positions agree with TRBD2. V shed 9 bases, J shed 2 bases, and the junction held 8 bases outside the gene matches. CDR1 SGHDN and CDR2 FVKESK come from the germline V gene. The CDR3 is 17 amino acids. The CDR3 DNA reads TGTGCCAGTTCGGGACTAGCGGGGGGAGGGACCTACAATGAGCAGTTCTTC. This encodes CASSGLAGGGTYNEQFF.

V is TRBV6-1 and J is TRBJ1-3; D not resolved. CDR3 length: 15 residues. Looked up from germline, CDR1 is MNHNS and CDR2 is SASEGT. Trimming took 7 bases from V and 0 from J, leaving 13 bases between them. The CDR3 loop reads CASTHGQSSGNTIYF. CDR3 DNA: TGTGCCAGCACCCACGGCCAAAGCTCTGGAAACACCATATATTTT.

V is TRBV18 and J is TRBJ2-7; a weak D match, TRBD1 (5 bases). Deletions cut 3 bases from V and 6 bases from J, with 9 bases between. Germline V gene sequence: CDR1 KGHSH, CDR2 LQKENI. The CDR3 totals 12 residues. The CDR3 DNA follows: TGTGCCAGCTCACCCAGGGTTCGCGAGCAGTACTTC. It yields the protein CASSPRVREQYF. Together with reference TRBV18 and TRBJ2-7, the CDR3 gives the full variable domain: NAGVMQNPRHLVRRRGQEARLRCSPMKGHSHVYWYRQLPEEGLKFMVYLQKENIIDESGMPKERFSAEFPKEGPSILRIQQVVRGDSAAYFCASSPRVREQYFGPGTRLTVT.

The genes are TRBV28 and TRBJ2-5; 8 bases map to TRBD2. The CDR3 is made up of 15 amino acids. V dropped 6 bases and J dropped 1; count of bases not matched to a gene: 7. Germline V gives CDR1 MDHEN, CDR2 SYDVKM. The CDR3 protein is CASRTLAAIQETQYF. The CDR3 DNA reads as TGTGCCAGCAGAACACTAGCGGCGATCCAAGAGACCCAGTACTTC.

This clone was observed a few times. The chain is built from TRBV28 and TRBJ1-2; D possibly corresponds to TRBD1 (6 bases). CDR1 is MDHEN, CDR2 SYDVKM, per germline. This CDR3 is 15 amino acids long. Trimming cost V 8 bases and J 4 bases, with 20 bases left between them. This CDR3 reads CASYTRDTGGYGYTF. The CDR3 DNA reads as TGTGCCAGCTACACCCGGGACACGGGAGGCTATGGCTACACCTTC.